The 22 T cell receptor beta chains below all came from one sample that was sequenced in a study of post-analysis software for immune sequencing data. Study outcomes and limitations: A few TRBV segments were significantly more frequent in patients than in controls. TRBV5-6, TRBV5-1 and TRBV20-1 were among these segments.

Every TCR beta cDNA library bore unique molecular identifiers. TCRdb independently ran MiXCR on the PCR reads; one entry per CDR3 protein. This table has around 710,000 distinct CDR3 sequences, 46% appearing once. For these receptors, no antigen is known. The sequenced sample consisted of blood. The receptors originated from a girl aged 5 to 17 with multiple sclerosis.

On this clonotype: At one of its ends the junction is not consistent with the germline gene, which may arise from a read error. The chain has TRBV6-6 and TRBJ2-7; 10 positions match TRBD2. Germline V gives CDR1 MNHNY, CDR2 SVGAGI (reference sequence). The CDR3 is 15 amino acids. The CDR3 loop reads CVSSYQAGGTYEQYF. In DNA, the CDR3 is TGTGTCAGCAGTTATCAAGCGGGAGGGACCTACGAGCAGTACTTC.

V usage is TRBV4-3 and J usage is TRBJ2-5, with D uncertain. CDR3 length equals 13 residues. From germline, CDR1 is LGHNA and CDR2 YSLEER. V was clipped by 1 base and J by 11 bases, with 14 bases between them. The CDR3 protein is CASSQAGLKEQYF. Here the CDR3 DNA reads TGCGCCAGCAGCCAAGCGGGTTTAAAGGAGCAGTACTTC.

This clonotype was counted between two and nine times. This chain links TRBV10-3 with TRBJ1-4; D perhaps matches TRBD1 (6 bases). There are 15 residues in the CDR3. Between the trimmed V and J ends, which lost 4 bases and 5 bases, there was a span of 14 bases. Germline CDR1 ENHRY, CDR2 SYGVKD. Here the CDR3 DNA reads TGTGCCATCAGTGTGTCGGGGGGCATGAATGAAAAACTGTTTTTT. Its translation is CAISVSGGMNEKLFF.

This clonotype was seen more than once but under ten times. V and J are TRBV6-5 and TRBJ2-3, with 9 nucleotides matching TRBD2. The CDR3 covers 15 residues. Trimming removed 5 bases from V and 6 bases from J; junction bases left unmatched: 9. CDR1 and CDR2 from the germline V gene are MNHEY and SVGAGI. CDR3 bases: TGTGCCAGCAGTAACCGGGGTAGCGGGAGTGATACGCAGTATTTT. This codes for CASSNRGSGSDTQYF.

This clonotype was detected a few times. The CDR3 DNA sequence: TGTGCCAGCAGTTACCGAAGACAGGAGGGTGAAAAACTGTTTTTT. Amino acids: CASSYRRQEGEKLFF. The chain recombines TRBV6-5 with TRBJ1-4; tentative D call: TRBD1 (6 bases). Germline V gene data show CDR1 as MNHEY and CDR2 as SVGAGI. CDR3 length: 15 amino acids. Trimming stripped 2 bases from V and 7 bases from J, with 14 bases between.

In this sample, this clonotype turned up many times. V gene TRBV6-5 combines with J gene TRBJ2-4, with 13 nucleotides matching TRBD2. Trimming removed 5 bases from V and 13 bases from J; junction bases left unmatched: 5. Germline CDR1 and CDR2: MNHEY and SVGAGI. CDR3 size: 13 residues. This CDR3 reads CASSLRTSGRQYF. DNA for the CDR3: TGTGCCAGCAGTCTGCGGACTAGCGGGAGACAGTACTTC.

V and J are TRBV9 and TRBJ2-5; unclear D gene. V lost 1 base, J lost 3 bases, and 7 bases lay in between. The CDR3 contains 13 residues. Germline CDR1 reads SGDLS; CDR2 reads YYNGEE. This CDR3 reads CASSVQSKETQYF. The DNA for the CDR3 is TGTGCCAGCAGCGTACAGAGCAAAGAGACCCAGTACTTC. Filled out from reference TRBV9 and TRBJ2-5, the complete variable domain reads DSGVTQTPKHLITATGQRVTLRCSPRSGDLSVYWYQQSLDQGLQFLIQYYNGEERAKGNILERFSAQQFPDLHSELNLSSLELGDSALYFCASSVQSKETQYFGPGTRLLVL.

V usage is TRBV24-1 and J usage is TRBJ2-5; D not certain. CDR1 is KGHDR and CDR2 is SFDVKD in the germline V gene. CDR3 length: 19 amino acids. With 3 bases removed from V and 2 bases from J, the gap between germline ends came to 24 bases. The DNA for the CDR3 is TGTGCCACCAGTGATCCTTCCCCCTCGGCAGAAAGGCCTCAAGAGACCCAGTACTTC. Its protein is CATSDPSPSAERPQETQYF.

This clonotype occurred once. This chain joins TRBV29-1 and TRBJ2-1; the match to TRBD2 covers 11 bases. The CDR3 sequence is 17 residues long. Losses at the gene ends were 4 bases for V and 0 bases for J; bases not matched to a gene: 8. Germline CDR1 SQVTM, CDR2 ANQGSEA. DNA of the CDR3: TGCAGCGTTGGAGTAGCGGGAGGGCCCCTCTCCTACAATGAGCAGTTCTTC. Protein: CSVGVAGGPLSYNEQFF.

The chain has TRBV7-9 and TRBJ2-3; 11 bases are a match to TRBD2. The CDR3 runs 14 residues. V was pared by 5 bases and J by 11 bases, with 9 bases of the junction left unmatched. Germline V lookup: CDR1 SEHNR, CDR2 FQNEAQ (reference sequence). The DNA for the CDR3 is TGTGCCAGCAGCCAAGGGACTAGCGGAGGGAAGCAGTATTTT. Encoded protein: CASSQGTSGGKQYF. Filled out from reference TRBV7-9 and TRBJ2-3, the complete variable domain reads DTGVSQNPRHKITKRGQNVTFRCDPISEHNRLYWYRQTLGQGPEFLTYFQNEAQLEKSRLLSDRFSAERPKGSFSTLEIQRTEQGDSAMYLCASSQGTSGGKQYFGPGTRLTVL.

The chain recombines TRBV4-1 with TRBJ2-3, with D unresolved. V lost 0 bases to trimming and J lost 6 bases, with 10 bases between them. Germline-derived CDR1 and CDR2 are MGHRA and YSYEKL. The CDR3 runs 14 residues. The CDR3 sequence is CASSQETGFDTQYF. Written as DNA, the CDR3 is TGCGCCAGCAGCCAAGAAACGGGTTTCGATACGCAGTATTTT.

This clonotype was counted a single time. This chain uses TRBV20-1 with TRBJ1-5, with D perhaps TRBD1 (5 bases). The V end lost 2 bases, the J end lost 3 bases, and 8 bases lay between the germline ends. The CDR3 extends over 13 amino acids. CDR1 and CDR2 (germline): DFQATT, SNEGSKA (reference sequence). The CDR3 DNA sequence: TGCAGTGCTAGATACAGGCCCAATCAGCCCCAGCATTTT. Amino acids: CSARYRPNQPQHF.

The chain couples TRBV11-3 to TRBJ2-7, with 11 bases fitting TRBD1. The V gene end was trimmed by 1 base and the J gene end by 3 bases; junction bases not matched to a gene: 5. Germline loops: CDR1 SGHNT, CDR2 YENEEA. The CDR3 has 16 amino acids. CDR3 sequence (DNA): TGTGCCAGCAGCTTAGGAGGCGGGACAGGGGGCTACGAGCAGTACTTC. Residues: CASSLGGGTGGYEQYF. The full variable domain, its missing parts supplied by reference TRBV11-3 and TRBJ2-7, is EAGVVQSPRYKIIEKKQPVAFWCNPISGHNTLYWYLQNLGQGPELLIRYENEEAVDDSQLPKDRFSAERLKGVDSTLKIQPAELGDSAVYLCASSLGGGTGGYEQYFGPGTRLTVT.

This sequence joins TRBV9 and TRBJ2-1, with D possibly TRBD2 on 6 matching bases. CDR1 is SGDLS, CDR2 YYNGEE, per germline. The V end was cut by 0 bases, the J end by 9 bases, with 13 bases between. The CDR3 is 14 amino acids. CDR3 in amino acids: CASSVEGGWVEQFF. CDR3 in DNA: TGTGCCAGCAGCGTAGAGGGAGGTTGGGTTGAGCAGTTCTTC.

This chain joins TRBV15 and TRBJ2-4; no reliable D call. The CDR3 is 18 amino acids. V gave up 1 base and J gave up 0 bases, with 16 bases separating them. Germline values: CDR1 LNHNV, CDR2 YYDKDF (reference sequence). CDR3 nucleotides: TGTGCCACCAGCAGAGGTCCTGGGGTAGTAATAGCCAAAAACATTCAGTACTTC. Translating it yields CATSRGPGVVIAKNIQYF.

This chain connects TRBV23-1 to TRBJ1-5, with 9 positions matching TRBD1. TRBV23-1 is noted as an ORF with a role that remains uncertain. The junction had 5 bases not matched to a gene; V was cut back by 11 bases and J by 9 bases. The CDR3 is 11 amino acids. The CDR3 nucleotides read TGCGCCGGACAGGGGACTGGGCCCCAGCATTTT. Translated, it gives CAGQGTGPQHF.

The chain links TRBV27 to TRBJ2-7; TRBD2 matches at 9 bases. After removal of 6 bases from V and 0 bases from J, the junction contained 3 bases not matched to a gene. The length of the CDR3 is 14 residues. Germline V gene lookup returns CDR1 MNHEY and CDR2 SMNVEV (reference sequence). DNA for the CDR3: TGTGCCAGCAGCGGGACTAGCCGCTCCTACGAGCAGTACTTC. Amino acid sequence: CASSGTSRSYEQYF.

This sequence joins TRBV24-1 and TRBJ2-5; the D gene is possibly TRBD1 (6 bases). Trimming took 0 bases from V and 2 from J, leaving 12 bases between them. Germline V gene lookup returns CDR1 KGHDR and CDR2 SFDVKD. The CDR3 covers 16 residues. The CDR3 DNA follows: TGTGCCACCAGTGATTTGGCAGGGGAGAGTCAAGAGACCCAGTACTTC. It codes for CATSDLAGESQETQYF.

The rearrangement joins TRBV7-2 to TRBJ2-6; D may be TRBD1 (5 bases). The CDR3 runs to 13 residues. Trimming removed 3 bases from V and 11 bases from J, with 11 bases in between. Germline V gives CDR1 SGHTA, CDR2 FQGNSA. The chain's CDR3 is CASSLGRADVLTF. DNA for the CDR3: TGTGCCAGCAGCTTGGGCAGGGCGGACGTCCTGACTTTC.

The chain combines TRBV9 with TRBJ2-1; unclear D gene. The CDR3 length is 12 residues. CDR1 and CDR2 (germline): SGDLS, YYNGEE. Trimming removed 2 bases at V and 8 bases at J, with 8 bases between. The CDR3: CASSVQVDEQFF. In nucleotides, the CDR3 is TGTGCCAGCAGCGTCCAGGTAGATGAGCAGTTCTTC.

The gene calls are TRBV18 and TRBJ1-2; D is uncertain. Trimming took off 3 bases at V and 8 bases at J, with 13 bases between the two ends. The CDR3 has 13 residues. Germline V gene data show CDR1 as KGHSH and CDR2 as LQKENI. The CDR3 reads CASSPVGFEGYTF. The CDR3, as DNA: TGTGCCAGCTCACCGGTGGGATTTGAGGGCTACACCTTC.

The rearrangement uses TRBV20-1 and TRBJ1-2, with a weak D call TRBD1 (6 bases). This CDR3 spans 15 amino acids. Trimming shortened V by 3 bases and J by 8 bases, and 22 bases separated the two germline ends. CDR1 is DFQATT and CDR2 is SNEGSKA in the germline V gene (reference sequence). CDR3: CSASPSGRGAQGYTF. The CDR3 DNA sequence: TGCAGTGCTAGTCCCTCAGGACGGGGGGCGCAAGGCTACACCTTC.